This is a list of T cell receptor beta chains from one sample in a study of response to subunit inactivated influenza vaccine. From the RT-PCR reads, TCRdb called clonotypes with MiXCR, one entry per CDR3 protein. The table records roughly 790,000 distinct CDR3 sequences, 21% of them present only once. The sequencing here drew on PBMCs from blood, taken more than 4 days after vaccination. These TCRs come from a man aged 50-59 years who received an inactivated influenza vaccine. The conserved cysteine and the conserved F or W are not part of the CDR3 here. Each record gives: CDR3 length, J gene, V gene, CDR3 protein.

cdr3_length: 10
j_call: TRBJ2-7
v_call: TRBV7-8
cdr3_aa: ASSLPWDEQY

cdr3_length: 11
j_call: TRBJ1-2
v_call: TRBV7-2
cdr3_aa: ASLSRGSYGYT

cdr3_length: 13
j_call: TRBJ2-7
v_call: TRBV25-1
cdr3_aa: ASGPTSGSSYEQY

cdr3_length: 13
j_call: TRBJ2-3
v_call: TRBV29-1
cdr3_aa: SARLGTSLADTQY

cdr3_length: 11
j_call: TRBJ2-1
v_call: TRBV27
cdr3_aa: ASRGGPRDEQF

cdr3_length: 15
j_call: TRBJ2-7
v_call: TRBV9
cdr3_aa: ASSVGLAGAFDHEQY

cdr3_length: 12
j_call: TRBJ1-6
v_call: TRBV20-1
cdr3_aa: SASPPGGGSPLH

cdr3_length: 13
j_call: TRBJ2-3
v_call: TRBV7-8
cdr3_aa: ASSARDRRTDTQY

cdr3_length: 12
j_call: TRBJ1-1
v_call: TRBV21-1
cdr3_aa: ASSRGGWDTEAF

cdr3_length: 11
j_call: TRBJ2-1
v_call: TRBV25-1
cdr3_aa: ASSQTGWWEQF

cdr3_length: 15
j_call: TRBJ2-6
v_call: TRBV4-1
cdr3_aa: ASSQDETNSGANVLT

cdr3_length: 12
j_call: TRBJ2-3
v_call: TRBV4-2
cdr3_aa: ASSQDVAVDTQY

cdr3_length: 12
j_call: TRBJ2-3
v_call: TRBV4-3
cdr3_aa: ASSQAGRTDKQY

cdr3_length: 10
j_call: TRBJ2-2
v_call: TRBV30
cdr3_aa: AWSRGDGELF

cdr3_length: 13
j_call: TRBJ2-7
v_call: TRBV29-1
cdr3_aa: SVEDLRHGIYEQY